This TCR beta chain emerged from a study of cytomegalovirus exposure and HLA in healthy donors. 60 Vbeta and 13 Jbeta primers were used in PCR. In the original workflow: The count from a later analysis was 79 million or so unique TCR beta chains, some 10 million of them shared. Only in-frame clones appear in the TCRdb table, and some are missing; sequencing was by immunoSEQ multiplex PCR. The DNA was the basis for D and trimming; V, J and clone size are from that table. The table has fewer than 140,000 clones, roughly four fifths seen once. General observations from the study: Common viral pathogens (according to a later analysis) appeared linked to several of the most significant clusters. For TCR beta chains, V- and J-gene trimming was later linked to a missense DCLRE1C variant. In a later analysis, productive TCRs from donors in an Asian-associated ancestry cluster reportedly carried fewer N-insertions than the cohort mean.

Details on this clone: Its antigen is unknown.

From germline, CDR1 is MNHEY and CDR2 SMNVEV (reference sequence). Unmatched junction bases numbered 4, after V lost 7 bases and J lost 3 bases. The CDR3 sequence is 13 residues long. Sequencing input: PBMCs. This rearrangement joins TRBV27 to TRBJ2-7; 9 bases agree with TRBD2. The TCR originated in a woman aged 50 to 60 in good health and CMV-seropositive. The CDR3 DNA sequence: TGTGCCAGCAATGGACTAGCGAGCTACGAGCAGTACTTC. It specifies CASNGLASYEQYF.